Below, 30 T cell receptor beta chains from the same sample are listed, as sequenced in a study of blood T cells in healthy people across ages. Then a second PCR, running about 7 to 11 cycles, was carried out with a sample-barcoded 5' primer and a J-beta primer mix. Each CDR3 protein gets one entry after TCRdb re-called the 5' RACE reads with MiXCR. The sample holds roughly 1,500,000 distinct CDR3 sequences; almost 35% are singletons and the top ten take approximately 10%. The sequenced sample was blood. Receptors originate from a woman aged 30 to 39 in good health.

This clonotype was detected only a few times. The chain carries TRBV10-3 and TRBJ1-1, with 9 bases identical to TRBD1. Germline V gives CDR1 ENHRY, CDR2 SYGVKD. V trimming: 11 bases; J trimming: 9 bases; junction bases outside the gene matches: 16. This CDR3 contains 14 residues. The CDR3 bases are TGTGCCGTCGCCGACCACCGGGACAGGGAGCAAGCTTTCTTT. This gives the protein CAVADHRDREQAFF.

This chain joins TRBV20-1 and TRBJ1-1, with D tentatively TRBD1 (6 bases). Looked up from germline, CDR1 is DFQATT and CDR2 is SNEGSKA (reference sequence). V gave up 6 bases and J gave up 3 bases, with 26 bases separating them. The CDR3 sequence is 17 residues long. The CDR3 here is CSAPGGGALRSDTEAFF. For the CDR3, the DNA is TGCAGTGCCCCTGGTGGGGGGGCATTAAGGTCAGACACTGAAGCTTTCTTT.

This clonotype was detected a few times. The V gene is TRBV20-1, the J gene TRBJ2-3, with D unclear. This CDR3 comprises 13 residues. V lost 2 bases and J 0 bases, leaving 6 bases between the germline ends. Germline V gene lookup returns CDR1 DFQATT and CDR2 SNEGSKA (reference sequence). CDR3 sequence: CSARMDSTDTQYF. CDR3 DNA: TGCAGTGCTAGAATGGATAGCACAGATACGCAGTATTTT.

V and J are TRBV6-1 and TRBJ2-7, with 13 bases identical to TRBD2. This CDR3 spans 16 amino acids. From germline, CDR1 is MNHNS and CDR2 SASEGT. Trimming at V came to 11 bases and at J to 3 bases, leaving 13 bases not matched to a gene. CDR3 DNA: TGTGCCGGCGGGCAAAGATGGACTAGCGGGGGCTACGAGCAGTACTTC. Translating it yields CAGGQRWTSGGYEQYF.

This sequence joins TRBV7-7 and TRBJ2-5; D may match TRBD1 or TRBD2 (5 bases each). Trimming pared 5 bases from V and 2 bases from J, leaving 12 bases between. The CDR3 consists of 14 residues. The germline gives CDR1 SSHAT, CDR2 FNYEAQ (reference sequence). CDR3 sequence (DNA): TGTGCCAGCAGCCCTCGGTGGGGGCAAGAGACCCAGTACTTC. Translation gives CASSPRWGQETQYF.

The rearrangement links TRBV29-1 to TRBJ1-2; 11 nucleotides match TRBD1. V was pared by 2 bases and J by 4 bases, with 6 bases of the junction left unmatched. The CDR3 is 15 residues long. Per the germline V gene, CDR1 is SQVTM and CDR2 is ANQGSEA. CDR3 coding DNA: TGCAGCGTTGAACCTTGGACAGGGGGCGGCTATGGCTACACCTTC. It codes for CSVEPWTGGGYGYTF.

This clonotype came up a few times. The chain joins TRBV15 to TRBJ2-2; D ambiguous. The CDR3 spans 17 residues. CDR1 is LNHNV, CDR2 YYDKDF, per germline (reference sequence). V lost 0 bases and J 3 bases, leaving 14 bases between the germline ends. The CDR3, as DNA: TGTGCCACCAGCAGAGATCTGACGGCCAGATACACCGGGGAGCTGTTTTTT. Its translation is CATSRDLTARYTGELFF. Full variable domain (missing parts from reference TRBV15 and TRBJ2-2): DAMVIQNPRYQVTQFGKPVTLSCSQTLNHNVMYWYQQKSSQAPKLLFHYYDKDFNNEADTPDNFQSRRPNTSFCFLDIRSPGLGDTAMYLCATSRDLTARYTGELFFGEGSRLTVL.

In DNA, the CDR3 is TGTGCCAGCAGGGGCGACAACACAGATACGCAGTATTTT. Protein sequence: CASRGDNTDTQYF. The genes are TRBV2 and TRBJ2-3; D call uncertain. Germline CDR1 is SNHLY and CDR2 is FYNNEI. This CDR3 contains 13 residues. V lost 6 bases and J lost 2, with 9 bases in between.

This chain links TRBV9 with TRBJ2-1, with D uncertain. The germline CDR1 and CDR2 sequences are SGDLS and YYNGEE. Trimming took 4 bases from V and 0 from J, leaving 14 bases between them. The CDR3 contains 16 residues. DNA of the CDR3: TGTGCCAGCAGCCCCCTCATGGAGAGCTCCTACAATGAGCAGTTCTTC. Its protein is CASSPLMESSYNEQFF.

This clonotype was seen a few times. The J gene is TRBJ2-7, the V gene TRBV12-3 or TRBV12-4; TRBD2 agrees at 7 bases. This CDR3 has 15 residues. Trimming at V came to 7 bases and at J to 2 bases, leaving 11 bases not matched to a gene. In DNA form, the CDR3 reads TGTGCCAGCAACCCAAGCGGGGACCCAACCTACGAGCAGTACTTC. It translates to CASNPSGDPTYEQYF.

Note on this clonotype: At one of its ends the junction is not consistent with the germline gene, which may arise from a read error. The gene calls are TRBV10-3 and TRBJ1-2, with TRBD1 matching 8 bases. CDR1 is ENHRY and CDR2 is SYGVKD in the germline V gene. The CDR3 sequence is 15 residues long. The CDR3 loop is CAIGESGAGGDGYTF. CDR3 bases: TGTGCCATCGGTGAGTCCGGGGCAGGGGGCGATGGCTACACCTTC.

This chain connects TRBV5-1 to TRBJ2-7, with D maybe TRBD1 (6 bases). CDR1 SGHRS and CDR2 YFSETQ come from the germline V gene. V gave up 5 bases and J gave up 0 bases, with 15 bases separating them. This CDR3 contains 15 residues. CDR3 residues: CASRPNADSSYEQYF. In DNA, the CDR3 is TGCGCCAGCAGACCGAATGCGGACAGCTCCTACGAGCAGTACTTC.

The V and J genes are TRBV30 and TRBJ2-1, with a weak D call TRBD2 (6 bases). The CDR3 is made up of 11 amino acids. Trimming took off 5 bases at V and 10 bases at J, with 12 bases between the two ends. Germline assignment: CDR1 GTSNPN and CDR2 SVGIG (reference sequence). The CDR3: CAWRPGGEQFF. The CDR3 DNA follows: TGTGCCTGGCGGCCTGGGGGGGAGCAGTTCTTC.

V gene TRBV7-9 combines with J gene TRBJ1-4; D is undetermined. Germline V gene lookup returns CDR1 SEHNR and CDR2 FQNEAQ (reference sequence). Trimming shortened V by 4 bases and J by 3 bases, and 15 bases separated the two germline ends. The CDR3 is made up of 16 amino acids. The CDR3 nucleotides are TGTGCCAGCAGCTCCCGAAGGACGGACTCTAATGAAAAACTGTTTTTT. Amino acid sequence: CASSSRRTDSNEKLFF.

The chain joins TRBV3-1 to TRBJ2-1; unclear D gene. Germline CDR1 reads LGHDT; CDR2 reads YNNKEL (reference sequence). The ends were cut back, 4 bases at V and 3 bases at J, with 13 bases in the middle. This CDR3 has 15 residues. In DNA, the CDR3 is TGTGCCAGCAGCCCCCGGTCCCTCGGCTACAATGAGCAGTTCTTC. Its protein product is CASSPRSLGYNEQFF.

In this sample, this clonotype turned up many times. V usage is TRBV12-3 or TRBV12-4 and J usage is TRBJ2-5; unclear D gene. CDR3 length: 13 amino acids. Trimming removed 6 bases from V and 0 bases from J, with 8 bases in between. CDR3 sequence: CASSLSHQETQYF. The CDR3 region has the DNA TGTGCCAGCAGCTTAAGCCACCAAGAGACCCAGTACTTC.

This clonotype was recorded a few times. This sequence joins TRBV6-1 and TRBJ2-7, with D hard to call. The V and J ends lost 4 bases and 1 base respectively, with 8 bases between them. The length of the CDR3 is 13 residues. Germline V gene sequence: CDR1 MNHNS, CDR2 SASEGT. In nucleotides, the CDR3 is TGTGCCAGCAGTGCCACGATTTCCTACGAGCAGTACTTC. Translation gives CASSATISYEQYF.

The chain joins TRBV5-6 to TRBJ2-7, with D tentatively TRBD1 (5 bases). This CDR3 spans 13 amino acids. Germline assignment: CDR1 SGHDT and CDR2 YYEEEE. Trimming took 2 bases from V and 2 from J, leaving 8 bases between them. The CDR3 loop reads CASSFLDTYEQYF. The CDR3 nucleotides read TGTGCCAGCAGCTTTCTGGACACCTACGAGCAGTACTTC. Using reference TRBV5-6 and TRBJ2-7 for the parts outside the CDR3, the full variable domain is DAGVTQSPTHLIKTRGQQVTLRCSPKSGHDTVSWYQQALGQGPQFIFQYYEEEERQRGNFPDRFSGHQFPNYSSELNVNALLLGDSALYLCASSFLDTYEQYFGPGTRLTVT.

This clonotype was detected a few times. The rearrangement joins TRBV18 to TRBJ2-1, with 10 nucleotides matching TRBD1. The V and J ends lost 5 bases and 6 bases, in that order; junction bases with no gene match: 4. CDR3 length: 14 residues. Germline values: CDR1 KGHSH, CDR2 LQKENI. The DNA of the CDR3 is TGTGCCAGCTCAACCGGGACAGGGGTCAATGAGCAGTTCTTC. This encodes CASSTGTGVNEQFF.

This clonotype showed up just a few times. The chain links TRBV9 to TRBJ1-5; TRBD1 aligns across 9 bases. The junction had 10 bases not matched to a gene; V was cut back by 5 bases and J by 4 bases. In germline, CDR1 is SGDLS, CDR2 YYNGEE. The CDR3 contains 16 residues. CDR3 DNA: TGTGCCAGCAGGGGGGACAGGGCCGATACTAATCAGCCCCAGCATTTT. It is translated as CASRGDRADTNQPQHF. Looking up the rest from reference TRBV9 and TRBJ1-5 gives the full variable domain: DSGVTQTPKHLITATGQRVTLRCSPRSGDLSVYWYQQSLDQGLQFLIQYYNGEERAKGNILERFSAQQFPDLHSELNLSSLELGDSALYFCASRGDRADTNQPQHFGDGTRLSIL.

The chain carries TRBV30 and TRBJ1-6, with D hard to call. CDR3 size: 14 residues. The V end lost 5 bases, the J end lost 7 bases, and 15 bases lay between the germline ends. CDR1 GTSNPN and CDR2 SVGIG come from the germline V gene (reference sequence). CDR3 loop: CAWGEGLGNSPLHF. CDR3 nucleotide sequence: TGTGCCTGGGGCGAGGGTTTAGGGAATTCACCCCTCCACTTT.

There are many counts of this clonotype. V gene TRBV4-1 combines with J gene TRBJ2-7, with a tentative D call TRBD1 (7 bases). The CDR3 loop spans 15 amino acids. V dropped 0 bases and J dropped 3 bases, with 12 bases sitting between them. In germline, CDR1 is MGHRA, CDR2 YSYEKL. The CDR3 bases are TGCGCCAGCAGCCAAGATCGACAGGGAGGCTACGAGCAGTACTTC. It translates to CASSQDRQGGYEQYF.

The gene calls are TRBV6-5 and TRBJ2-4, with a weak D call TRBD1 (6 bases). This CDR3 has 16 residues. V shed 5 bases and J shed 4 bases, with 18 bases lying between them. Per germline, CDR1 MNHEY and CDR2 SVGAGI. The CDR3 region has the DNA TGTGCCAGCAGTCCCACGCGAATGGGACAAAAAAACATTCAGTACTTC. It specifies CASSPTRMGQKNIQYF.

This clonotype was counted between two and nine times. The rearrangement joins TRBV5-1 to TRBJ2-1, with D possibly being TRBD1 (6 bases). Germline V gene sequence: CDR1 SGHRS, CDR2 YFSETQ. The CDR3 is 16 amino acids. V dropped 0 bases and J dropped 0 bases, with 10 bases sitting between them. Here the CDR3 reads CASSLVQGTSYNEQFF. In DNA, the CDR3 is TGCGCCAGCAGCTTGGTGCAGGGGACCTCCTACAATGAGCAGTTCTTC.

Turning to this clonotype: A read error may account for a junction end that differs from germline. This chain connects TRBV28 to TRBJ2-1; 11 nucleotides line up with TRBD2. Germline V lookup: CDR1 MDHEN, CDR2 SYDVKM. CDR3 length equals 15 residues. In nucleotides, the CDR3 is TGTGCCAGCAATTTAGCGGGAGGGCTTTTCTATGAGCAGTTCTTC. This sequence encodes CASNLAGGLFYEQFF.

V and J are TRBV5-6 and TRBJ2-1; D is uncertain. The CDR3 is made up of 14 amino acids. V lost 5 bases and J 3 bases, leaving 12 bases between the germline ends. Germline CDR1 reads SGHDT; CDR2 reads YYEEEE. The DNA of the CDR3 is TGTGCCAGCAGGGCGGAAAACCTCTACAATGAGCAGTTCTTC. Amino acid sequence: CASRAENLYNEQFF.

This clonotype was seen a handful of times. The rearrangement joins TRBV27 to TRBJ2-7, with 10 bases identical to TRBD1. The germline V gene has CDR1 MNHEY and CDR2 SMNVEV (reference sequence). The J segment lost 5 bases and the V segment lost 5 bases, leaving 3 bases of the junction unmatched. CDR3 length equals 13 residues. CDR3 sequence: CASSGTGVNEQYF. The CDR3 nucleotides are TGTGCCAGCAGTGGGACAGGGGTAAACGAGCAGTACTTC.

This clonotype occurred once. The rearrangement links TRBV7-2 to TRBJ2-2; D is ambiguous. V lost 2 bases to trimming and J lost 6 bases, with 10 bases between them. The germline gives CDR1 SGHTA, CDR2 FQGNSA. CDR3 length: 14 amino acids. CDR3 sequence (DNA): TGTGCCAGCAGCTTAACGCCAAGCCCCGGGGAGCTGTTTTTT. Translating gives CASSLTPSPGELFF. The variable domain in full, completed from reference TRBV7-2 and TRBJ2-2, reads GAGVSQSPSNKVTEKGKDVELRCDPISGHTALYWYRQSLGQGLEFLIYFQGNSAPDKSGLPSDRFSAERTGGSVSTLTIQRTQQEDSAVYLCASSLTPSPGELFFGEGSRLTVL.

This clonotype was seen a few times. The rearrangement joins TRBV11-1 to TRBJ2-5; 7 nucleotides match TRBD1. The CDR3 consists of 14 residues. Per the germline V gene, CDR1 is SGHAT and CDR2 is FQDESV (reference sequence). Trimming at V came to 5 bases and at J to 5 bases, leaving 8 bases not matched to a gene. The CDR3 DNA reads TGTGCCAGCAGCGTACAGGGGAGACACGAGACCCAGTACTTC. This codes for CASSVQGRHETQYF.

The chain has TRBV7-9 and TRBJ2-3, with 7 bases that match TRBD2. Trimming took 1 base from V and 5 from J; bases not matched to a gene: 6. Germline V lookup: CDR1 SEHNR, CDR2 FQNEAQ (reference sequence). This CDR3 region has 15 residues. The CDR3 reads CASSLVSGGGDTQYF. DNA for the CDR3: TGTGCCAGCAGCTTAGTGTCGGGGGGTGGAGATACGCAGTATTTT. Full variable domain (missing parts from reference TRBV7-9 and TRBJ2-3): DTGVSQNPRHKITKRGQNVTFRCDPISEHNRLYWYRQTLGQGPEFLTYFQNEAQLEKSRLLSDRFSAERPKGSFSTLEIQRTEQGDSAMYLCASSLVSGGGDTQYFGPGTRLTVL.